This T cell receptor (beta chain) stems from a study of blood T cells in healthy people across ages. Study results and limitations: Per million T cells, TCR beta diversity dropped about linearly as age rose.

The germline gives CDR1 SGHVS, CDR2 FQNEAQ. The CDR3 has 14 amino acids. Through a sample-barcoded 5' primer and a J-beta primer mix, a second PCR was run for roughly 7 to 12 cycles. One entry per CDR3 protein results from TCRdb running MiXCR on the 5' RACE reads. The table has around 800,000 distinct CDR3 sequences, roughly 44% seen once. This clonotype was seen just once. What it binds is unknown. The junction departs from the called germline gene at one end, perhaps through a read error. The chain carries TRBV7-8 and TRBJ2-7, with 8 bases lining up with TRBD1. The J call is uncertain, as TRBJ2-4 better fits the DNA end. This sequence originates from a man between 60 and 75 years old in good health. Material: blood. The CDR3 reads CANSRWDRNDIQYF. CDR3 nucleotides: TGTGCCAACAGCCGATGGGACAGGAATGACATTCAGTACTTC.